This T cell receptor (beta chain) was sequenced in a study of radiation and T cells in renal cell carcinoma. Trimming cost V 2 bases and J 2 bases, with 10 bases left between them. Germline V gene lookup returns CDR1 MNHEY and CDR2 SVGAGI. The CDR3 is 14 amino acids. Study findings and constraints: No pretreatment tumor biopsies were available for baseline clonotypes.

Sequenced by immunoSEQ multiplex PCR; TCRdb stores in-frame clones only, minus some. The sample lists approximately 140,000 clones, 70% to 90% occurring once. The time point was: baseline pretreatment blood. As to treatment: 15 Gy SBRT to primary tumor, nephrectomy 4 weeks later. Details on this clone: As yet, its antigen is unknown.

The starting material was blood, obtained from a patient whose treatment included radiotherapy and nephrectomy. The V call is TRBV6-5, the J call TRBJ2-7; D is perhaps TRBD2 (6 bases). The TCR originated in a woman aged 50 to 60 with renal cell carcinoma. CDR3 nucleotides: TGTGCCAGCAGTTACGGGGAGGCGGCCTACGAGCAGTACTTC. Translated: CASSYGEAAYEQYF.